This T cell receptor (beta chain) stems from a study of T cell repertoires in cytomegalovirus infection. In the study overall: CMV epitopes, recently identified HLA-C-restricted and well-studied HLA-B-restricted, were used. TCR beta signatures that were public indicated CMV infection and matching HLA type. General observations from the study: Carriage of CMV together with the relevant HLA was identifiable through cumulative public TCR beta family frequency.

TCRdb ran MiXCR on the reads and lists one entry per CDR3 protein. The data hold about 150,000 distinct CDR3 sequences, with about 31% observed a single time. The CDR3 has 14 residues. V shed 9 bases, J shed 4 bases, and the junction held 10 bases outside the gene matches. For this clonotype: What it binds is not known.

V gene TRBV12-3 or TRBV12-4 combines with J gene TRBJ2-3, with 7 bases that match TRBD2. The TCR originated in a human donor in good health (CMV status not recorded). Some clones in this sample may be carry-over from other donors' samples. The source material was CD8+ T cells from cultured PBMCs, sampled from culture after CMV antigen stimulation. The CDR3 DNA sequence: TGTGCCAGTACGCCTACCCGGGGGGCAGATACGCAGTATTTT. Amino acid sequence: CASTPTRGADTQYF.